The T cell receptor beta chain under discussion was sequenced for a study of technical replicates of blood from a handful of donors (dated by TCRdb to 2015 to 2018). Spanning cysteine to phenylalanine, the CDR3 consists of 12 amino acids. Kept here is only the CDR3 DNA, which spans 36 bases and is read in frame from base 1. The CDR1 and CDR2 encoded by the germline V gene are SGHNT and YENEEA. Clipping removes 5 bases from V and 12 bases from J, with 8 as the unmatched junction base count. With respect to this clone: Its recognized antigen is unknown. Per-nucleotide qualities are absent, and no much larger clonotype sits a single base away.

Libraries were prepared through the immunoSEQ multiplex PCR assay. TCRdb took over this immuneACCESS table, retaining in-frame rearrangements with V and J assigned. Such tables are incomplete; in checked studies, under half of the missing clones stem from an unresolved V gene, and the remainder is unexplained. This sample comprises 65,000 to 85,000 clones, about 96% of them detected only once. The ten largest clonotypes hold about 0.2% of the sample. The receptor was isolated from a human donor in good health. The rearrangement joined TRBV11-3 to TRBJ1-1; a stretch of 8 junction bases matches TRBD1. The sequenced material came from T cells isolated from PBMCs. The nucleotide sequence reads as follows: TGTGCCAGCAGCCTATCCGGACAGGGTACTTTCTTT. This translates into CASSLSGQGTFF.